The 10 T cell receptor beta chains given below trace back to one sample, sequenced in a study of PD-L1 blockade in urothelial cancer. Time point meaning: peripheral blood 6 weeks after treatment start. Clones were sequenced by immunoSEQ multiplex PCR, and TCRdb holds only the in-frame ones, with some missing. The sample lists under 60,000 clones, approximately 84% occurring once. Sequenced material: PBMCs, taken around atezolizumab (anti-PD-L1) treatment. These receptors all come from a man in his fifties or sixties with urothelial cancer.

The chain couples TRBV6-5 to TRBJ1-2; D perhaps matches TRBD1 (6 bases). CDR3 size: 13 residues. V dropped 5 bases and J dropped 7 bases, with 14 bases sitting between them. The V gene's germline CDR1 is MNHEY and CDR2 SVGAGI. CDR3 loop: CASSNGGAGGYTF. The CDR3 nucleotides are TGTGCCAGCAGTAACGGGGGGGCGGGTGGCTACACCTTC.

This chain links TRBV6-5 with TRBJ2-1, with 10 bases lining up with TRBD2. With 7 bases clipped from V and 4 bases from J, the junction kept 7 bases outside the gene matches. Per germline, CDR1 MNHEY and CDR2 SVGAGI. The CDR3 runs 15 residues. CDR3 protein: CASTQRGGIYNEQFF. CDR3 nucleotide sequence: TGTGCCAGCACCCAGCGGGGGGGAATATACAATGAGCAGTTCTTC.

The CDR3 DNA reads TGTGCCAGCAGCTTGGCCGGCAGAACTATCTATGGCTACACCTTC. It specifies CASSLAGRTIYGYTF. The chain joins TRBV5-6 to TRBJ1-2; D is unclear. Per the germline V gene, CDR1 is SGHDT and CDR2 is YYEEEE. Trimming pared 0 bases from V and 4 bases from J, leaving 13 bases between. The CDR3 is 15 amino acids.

This clone was counted once. The rearrangement joins TRBV4-3 to TRBJ1-1; no firm D call. V shed 0 bases and J shed 6 bases, with 8 bases lying between them. From germline, CDR1 is LGHNA and CDR2 YSLEER. The CDR3 runs 13 residues. This CDR3 is CASSQELPAEAFF. The DNA of the CDR3 is TGCGCCAGCAGCCAAGAACTCCCGGCTGAAGCTTTCTTT.

This chain links TRBV19 with TRBJ1-6, with TRBD1 matching 8 bases. This CDR3 is built from 16 residues. Germline loops: CDR1 LNHDA, CDR2 SQIVND (reference sequence). V shed 5 bases, J shed 7 bases, and the junction held 10 bases outside the gene matches. The CDR3 is CASSPQTGALNSPLHF. As DNA, the CDR3 is TGTGCCAGTAGTCCCCAGACAGGGGCCCTCAATTCACCCCTCCACTTT.

The V gene is TRBV29-1, the J gene TRBJ1-1, with a possible D match to TRBD1 (5 bases). In germline, CDR1 is SQVTM, CDR2 ANQGSEA. The CDR3 consists of 11 residues. V gave up 8 bases and J gave up 4 bases, with 11 bases separating them. Written as DNA, the CDR3 is TGCAGCACCGTGGGGGGCACTGAAGCTTTCTTT. This gives the protein CSTVGGTEAFF.

This clone was recorded once. The CDR3 region has the DNA TGTGCCAGCAGCCATGAAGCGGGCGCGAACACCGGGGAGCTGTTTTTT. This gives the protein CASSHEAGANTGELFF. J is TRBJ2-2 and V is TRBV4-2; TRBD2 is a possible D gene (6 bases). This CDR3 has 16 residues. V was clipped by 3 bases and J by 0 bases, with 11 bases between them. Germline CDR1 reads LGHNA; CDR2 reads YNFKEQ.

V is TRBV7-2 and J is TRBJ2-7; TRBD1 aligns across 10 bases. The CDR3 contains 15 residues. CDR1 and CDR2 from the germline V gene are SGHTA and FQGNSA. With V trimmed by 5 bases and J by 0 bases, 4 bases remained unmatched. CDR3 DNA sequence: TGTGCCAGCAGCAAACGGACAGGGGGCTCCTACGAGCAGTACTTC. Amino acid sequence: CASSKRTGGSYEQYF.

This clone was recorded once. The V call is TRBV5-1, the J call TRBJ2-1; TRBD2 matches 8 bases. This CDR3 contains 13 residues. Trimming took 5 bases from V and 7 from J; bases not matched to a gene: 5. From germline, CDR1 is SGHRS and CDR2 YFSETQ. CDR3 loop: CASRTSVGNEQFF. The DNA for the CDR3 is TGCGCCAGCAGGACTAGCGTAGGGAATGAGCAGTTCTTC.

V usage is TRBV6-5 and J usage is TRBJ1-1; no clear D. The V end was cut by 6 bases, the J end by 1 base, with 12 bases between. CDR3 length: 14 amino acids. Per the germline V gene, CDR1 is MNHEY and CDR2 is SVGAGI. CDR3 protein: CASSLGGPNTEAFF. The CDR3 DNA reads TGTGCCAGCAGCCTCGGCGGGCCGAACACTGAAGCTTTCTTT.